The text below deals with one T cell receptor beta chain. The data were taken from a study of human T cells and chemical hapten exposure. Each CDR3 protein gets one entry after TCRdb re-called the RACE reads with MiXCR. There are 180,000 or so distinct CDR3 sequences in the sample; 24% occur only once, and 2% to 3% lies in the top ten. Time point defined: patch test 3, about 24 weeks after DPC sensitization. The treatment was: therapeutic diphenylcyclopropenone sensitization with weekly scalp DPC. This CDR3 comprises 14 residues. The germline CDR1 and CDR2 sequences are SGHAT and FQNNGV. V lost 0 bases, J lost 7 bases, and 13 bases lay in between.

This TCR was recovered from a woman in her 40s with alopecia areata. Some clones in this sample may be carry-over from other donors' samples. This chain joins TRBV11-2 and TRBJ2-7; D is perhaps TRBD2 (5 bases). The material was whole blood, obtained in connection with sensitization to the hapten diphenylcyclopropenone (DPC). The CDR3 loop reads CASSLDRGFREQYF. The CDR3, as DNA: TGTGCCAGCAGCTTAGATCGCGGGTTTCGGGAGCAGTACTTC.